Each of the 14 T cell receptor beta chains below was sequenced from the same sample in a study of blood T cell repertoires in COVID-19. The protocol was immunoSEQ multiplex PCR, while the TCRdb copy is restricted to in-frame clones and leaves out a portion. The data show over 250,000 clones, with over 85% seen just once and less than 2% held by the top ten. The sample consisted of PBMCs or T cells enriched from blood (not recorded which). The receptors were gathered from a woman in her fifties or sixties who had recovered from COVID-19.

The V gene is TRBV7-2, the J gene TRBJ2-7, with 7 bases matching TRBD1. After removal of 5 bases from V and 4 bases from J, the junction contained 2 bases not matched to a gene. Germline CDR1 and CDR2: SGHTA and FQGNSA. The CDR3 runs 12 residues. CDR3 protein: CASSAQGYEQYF. The CDR3 DNA reads as TGTGCCAGCAGCGCACAGGGGTACGAGCAGTACTTC.

The chain is built from TRBV7-9 and TRBJ2-2, with a possible D match to TRBD2 (5 bases). Trimming took off 5 bases at V and 1 base at J, with 11 bases between the two ends. CDR3 length: 15 amino acids. CDR1 and CDR2 from the germline V gene are SEHNR and FQNEAQ (reference sequence). This chain's CDR3 is CASSPSSGNTGELFF. CDR3 bases: TGTGCCAGCAGCCCTAGCTCAGGGAACACCGGGGAGCTGTTTTTT.

This chain links TRBV28 with TRBJ1-4; 8 positions agree with TRBD1. Unmatched junction bases numbered 9, after V lost 6 bases and J lost 6 bases. This CDR3 region has 15 residues. Germline CDR1 is MDHEN and CDR2 is SYDVKM. In DNA form, the CDR3 reads TGTGCCAGCAGAACCTCAGGGGGCGAGCATGAAAAACTGTTTTTT. This translates into CASRTSGGEHEKLFF. The full variable domain, its missing parts supplied by reference TRBV28 and TRBJ1-4, is DVKVTQSSRYLVKRTGEKVFLECVQDMDHENMFWYRQDPGLGLRLIYFSYDVKMKEKGDIPEGYSVSREKKERFSLILESASTNQTSMYLCASRTSGGEHEKLFFGSGTQLSVL.

This clone is a singleton in its sample. The gene calls are TRBV5-1 and TRBJ1-1; D may be TRBD1 (5 bases). Trimming cost V 2 bases and J 3 bases, with 11 bases left between them. The germline CDR1 and CDR2 sequences are SGHRS and YFSETQ. The CDR3 is made up of 14 amino acids. CDR3 DNA: TGCGCCAGCAGCTTATCGGGGGTGGACACTGAAGCTTTCTTT. Translation gives CASSLSGVDTEAFF.

This chain joins TRBV25-1 and TRBJ1-1; tentative D call: TRBD1 (5 bases). Germline assignment: CDR1 MGHDK and CDR2 SYGVNS. CDR3 size: 13 residues. V lost 6 bases and J 1 base, leaving 9 bases between the germline ends. CDR3: CASRFGQNTEAFF. The CDR3 DNA reads TGTGCCAGCAGATTTGGACAGAACACTGAAGCTTTCTTT.

The CDR3 is CASSRTGTGSPLHF. In nucleotides, the CDR3 is TGTGCCAGCAGCCGGACAGGGACGGGCTCACCCCTCCACTTT. The V and J genes are TRBV6-2 or TRBV6-3 and TRBJ1-6, with 8 bases aligning to TRBD1. CDR1 and CDR2 (germline): MNHEY, SVGEGT. The V gene end was trimmed by 6 bases and the J gene end by 10 bases; junction bases not matched to a gene: 8. CDR3 length equals 14 residues.

The V gene is TRBV24-1, the J gene TRBJ2-3; weak D call: TRBD1 (6 bases). The germline V gene encodes CDR1 KGHDR and CDR2 SFDVKD. There are 15 residues in the CDR3. Trimming took 5 bases from V and 1 from J, leaving 12 bases between them. The CDR3, as DNA: TGTGCCACCAGTGTACAGGGCCTAGGCACAGATACGCAGTATTTT. This translates into CATSVQGLGTDTQYF.

The chain joins TRBV11-2 to TRBJ2-7; no reliable D call. Germline V CDR1 and CDR2: SGHAT, FQNNGV. The CDR3 runs to 12 residues. V was trimmed by 1 base and J by 6 bases, leaving 7 bases between them. CDR3 nucleotide sequence: TGTGCCAGCAGCTTAGGCCGCGTCGAGCAGTACTTC. It encodes CASSLGRVEQYF.

CDR3 residues: CASSPEEGWDTEAFF. The CDR3 DNA is TGTGCCAGCTCACCGGAGGAGGGTTGGGACACTGAAGCTTTCTTT. The chain has TRBV18 and TRBJ1-1; D not resolved. Looked up from germline, CDR1 is KGHSH and CDR2 is LQKENI. The CDR3 totals 15 residues. V was trimmed by 3 bases and J by 3 bases, leaving 14 bases between them.

This chain connects TRBV5-1 to TRBJ1-1, with TRBD1 matching over 9 bases. V was pared by 3 bases and J by 2 bases, with 5 bases of the junction left unmatched. The germline CDR1 and CDR2 sequences are SGHRS and YFSETQ. The CDR3 totals 15 residues. In DNA, the CDR3 is TGCGCCAGCAGCTGGTCGGGACAGGGAAACACTGAAGCTTTCTTT. This sequence encodes CASSWSGQGNTEAFF.

The V and J genes are TRBV2 and TRBJ2-7; D not certain. The CDR3 is 11 amino acids. The germline V and J ends were trimmed by 4 bases and 4 bases, with 5 bases remaining between them. The germline V gene encodes CDR1 SNHLY and CDR2 FYNNEI. CDR3 residues: CASSVQYEQYF. Here the CDR3 DNA reads TGTGCCAGCAGTGTTCAGTACGAGCAGTACTTC.

The rearrangement links TRBV28 to TRBJ2-1; unclear D gene. V lost 3 bases to trimming and J lost 10 bases, with 7 bases between them. The CDR3 consists of 11 residues. From germline, CDR1 is MDHEN and CDR2 SYDVKM. The chain's CDR3 is CASSFSPEQFF. DNA of the CDR3: TGTGCCAGCAGTTTCTCCCCCGAGCAGTTCTTC.

The chain is built from TRBV24-1 and TRBJ1-5, with 7 bases identical to TRBD1. The CDR3 consists of 14 residues. V was clipped by 9 bases and J by 5 bases; unmatched bases: 9. The V gene's germline CDR1 is KGHDR and CDR2 SFDVKD. CDR3 DNA sequence: TGTGCCACCGCCACGACAGGGATTGATCAGCCCCAGCATTTT. It translates to CATATTGIDQPQHF.

This clone was seen just once. The chain joins TRBV3-1 (or the pseudogene TRBV3-2) to TRBJ1-6, with D uncertain. With 0 bases removed from V and 2 bases from J, the gap between germline ends came to 5 bases. Germline CDR1 LGHDT, CDR2 YNNKEL (reference sequence). CDR3 length equals 15 residues. The CDR3, as DNA: TGTGCCAGCAGCCAAGAGCGTACCTATAATTCACCCCTCCACTTT. Protein: CASSQERTYNSPLHF.